These 23 T cell receptor beta chains share one sample of origin, sequenced in a study of lymphopenia after photon versus proton radiotherapy. TCRdb's table, derived via immunoSEQ multiplex PCR, lists solely in-frame clones and lacks some. The profile shows about 83,000 clones, around four fifths of them singletons. Source: peripheral blood, taken from a patient treated with proton-based radiotherapy. Receptors originate from a man between 60 and 70 years old with pancreatic cancer.

The V gene is TRBV6-1, the J gene TRBJ2-5; maybe TRBD2 (5 bases). Trimming removed 6 bases at V and 2 bases at J, with 13 bases between. Germline V gene data show CDR1 as MNHNS and CDR2 as SASEGT. CDR3 size: 14 residues. CDR3 DNA sequence: TGTGCCAGCAGAGAGAGGGTTATTCAAGAGACCCAGTACTTC. It is translated as CASRERVIQETQYF.

The chain recombines TRBV7-9 with TRBJ2-5, with D unresolved. The germline CDR1 and CDR2 sequences are SEHNR and FQNEAQ (reference sequence). V lost 4 bases to trimming and J lost 0 bases, with 15 bases between them. The CDR3 has 16 residues. The CDR3 sequence: CASSSPLGGHQETQYF. The CDR3 DNA is TGTGCCAGCAGCTCCCCCCTGGGTGGTCACCAAGAGACCCAGTACTTC.

This rearrangement joins TRBV30 to TRBJ2-5; D unresolved. Judging by the DNA end, TRBJ2-7 fits better; the J call may be wrong. Germline values: CDR1 GTSNPN, CDR2 SVGIG (reference sequence). The CDR3 has 14 amino acids. CDR3 protein: CAWTTWAVSYEQYF. The CDR3 DNA is TGTGCCTGGACTACCTGGGCAGTATCCTACGAGCAGTACTTC.

The sample holds one count of this clone. J is TRBJ2-3 and V is TRBV18; the D is unclear. The V gene's germline CDR1 is KGHSH and CDR2 LQKENI. The ends were cut back, 0 bases at V and 2 bases at J, with 3 bases in the middle. There are 13 residues in the CDR3. The CDR3 loop is CASSPPVTDTQYF. The CDR3 DNA is TGTGCCAGCTCACCACCGGTCACAGATACGCAGTATTTT. Full variable domain (missing parts from reference TRBV18 and TRBJ2-3): NAGVMQNPRHLVRRRGQEARLRCSPMKGHSHVYWYRQLPEEGLKFMVYLQKENIIDESGMPKERFSAEFPKEGPSILRIQQVVRGDSAAYFCASSPPVTDTQYFGPGTRLTVL.

This sequence joins TRBV19 and TRBJ2-1; D gene ambiguous. Germline lookup yields CDR1 LNHDA and CDR2 SQIVND (reference sequence). Trimming cost V 6 bases and J 0 bases, with 12 bases left between them. This CDR3 is 15 amino acids long. CDR3 protein: CASRVVSSSYNEQFF. In nucleotides, the CDR3 is TGTGCCAGTAGGGTAGTCTCGAGCTCCTACAATGAGCAGTTCTTC.

The rearrangement joins TRBV10-1 to TRBJ2-5; unclear D gene. Trimming shortened V by 4 bases and J by 5 bases, and 2 bases separated the two germline ends. Looked up from germline, CDR1 is WNHNN and CDR2 is SYGVQD (reference sequence). The CDR3 is made up of 10 amino acids. CDR3 DNA sequence: TGCGCCAGCAGTGCTGAGACCCAGTACTTC. Amino acid sequence: CASSAETQYF.

In its sample, this clone was seen a few times. This sequence joins TRBV29-1 and TRBJ2-7; either TRBD1 or TRBD2 may supply D (5 bases each). From germline, CDR1 is SQVTM and CDR2 ANQGSEA. The CDR3 sequence is 15 residues long. V lost 5 bases, J lost 2 bases, and 19 bases lay in between. The CDR3 DNA reads TGCAGCGTTTCGGATACCGGGGCGCGAACCTACGAGCAGTACTTC. Protein product: CSVSDTGARTYEQYF.

V and J are TRBV29-1 and TRBJ1-5, with a weak D call TRBD1 (6 bases). V dropped 4 bases and J dropped 3 bases, with 10 bases sitting between them. The CDR3 runs 13 residues. CDR1 and CDR2 (germline): SQVTM, ANQGSEA. The CDR3 DNA reads as TGCAGCGTTGGGTCAGGGGTCAATCAGCCCCAGCATTTT. Translating gives CSVGSGVNQPQHF.

V is TRBV18 and J is TRBJ2-7; 13 bases are shared with TRBD2. The CDR3 runs 16 residues. V lost 6 bases to trimming and J lost 2 bases; unmatched junction nucleotides: 7. Germline lookup yields CDR1 KGHSH and CDR2 LQKENI. The CDR3 spells CASSRKGTSGTYEQYF. CDR3 nucleotides: TGTGCCAGCTCCCGTAAGGGGACTAGCGGGACCTACGAGCAGTACTTC. Combining the CDR3 with reference TRBV18 and TRBJ2-7 gives the whole variable domain NAGVMQNPRHLVRRRGQEARLRCSPMKGHSHVYWYRQLPEEGLKFMVYLQKENIIDESGMPKERFSAEFPKEGPSILRIQQVVRGDSAAYFCASSRKGTSGTYEQYFGPGTRLTVT.

The chain is built from TRBV11-3 and TRBJ1-3; 10 nucleotides match TRBD1. Germline lookup yields CDR1 SGHNT and CDR2 YENEEA. The V and J ends lost 3 bases and 6 bases, in that order; junction bases with no gene match: 8. The CDR3 extends over 16 amino acids. The CDR3 sequence is CASSFSSGTGENTIYF. DNA of the CDR3: TGTGCCAGCAGCTTTTCCTCCGGGACAGGGGAAAACACCATATATTTT.

This chain connects TRBV11-2 to TRBJ2-3; possible D gene TRBD2, 5 bases. CDR1 SGHAT and CDR2 FQNNGV come from the germline V gene. Between the trimmed V and J ends, which lost 6 bases and 6 bases, there was a span of 13 bases. CDR3 length: 13 residues. In DNA form, the CDR3 reads TGTGCCAGCAGGGCCGGAGGCGGGGATACGCAGTATTTT. Translating gives CASRAGGGDTQYF. The full variable domain, completed using reference TRBV11-2 and TRBJ2-3, is EAGVAQSPRYKIIEKRQSVAFWCNPISGHATLYWYQQILGQGPKLLIQFQNNGVVDDSQLPKDRFSAERLKGVDSTLKIQPAKLEDSAVYLCASRAGGGDTQYFGPGTRLTVL.

The genes are TRBV6-5 and TRBJ1-1; the match to TRBD1 covers 8 bases. Germline CDR1 MNHEY, CDR2 SVGAGI. The CDR3 runs 15 residues. V shed 5 bases and J 1 base; nucleotides not matched to a gene: 6. This chain's CDR3 is CASSPDRARNTEAFF. In nucleotides, the CDR3 is TGTGCCAGCAGTCCGGACAGGGCAAGGAACACTGAAGCTTTCTTT.

V is TRBV7-2 and J is TRBJ1-3; D not certain. Germline V gives CDR1 SGHTA, CDR2 FQGNSA. Deletions cut 2 bases from V and 3 bases from J, with 14 bases between. The CDR3 contains 16 residues. In DNA, the CDR3 is TGTGCCAGCAGCTTATTTGCCGTGACACTTGGAAACACCATATATTTT. Encoded protein: CASSLFAVTLGNTIYF. Complete variable domain (other parts from reference TRBV7-2 and TRBJ1-3): GAGVSQSPSNKVTEKGKDVELRCDPISGHTALYWYRQSLGQGLEFLIYFQGNSAPDKSGLPSDRFSAERTGGSVSTLTIQRTQQEDSAVYLCASSLFAVTLGNTIYFGEGSWLTVV.

This chain uses TRBV29-1 with TRBJ2-3, with 9 bases matching TRBD2. Germline loops: CDR1 SQVTM, CDR2 ANQGSEA. The CDR3 runs to 14 residues. The junction had 10 bases not matched to a gene; V was cut back by 8 bases and J by 4 bases. The CDR3 region has the DNA TGCAGCATTGCACTAGCGGGTAGTCCAGATACGCAGTATTTT. Protein sequence: CSIALAGSPDTQYF.

V is TRBV7-2 and J is TRBJ2-7, with D hard to call. The CDR3 sequence is 14 residues long. Germline CDR1 SGHTA, CDR2 FQGNSA. The V gene lost 1 base and the J gene lost 12 bases, with 19 bases spanning the gap. Here the CDR3 reads CASSLVGNPPRLYF. The CDR3 DNA sequence: TGTGCCAGCAGCTTAGTCGGAAACCCCCCCCGTCTGTACTTC.

The chain is built from TRBV11-3 and TRBJ1-1, with a possible D match to TRBD1 (5 bases). The CDR3 spans 14 residues. The V and J ends lost 3 bases and 1 base respectively, with 9 bases between them. Germline loops: CDR1 SGHNT, CDR2 YENEEA. The CDR3 DNA reads TGTGCCAGCAGCTTCGGGACGGAGAACACTGAAGCTTTCTTT. Translating it yields CASSFGTENTEAFF. The full variable domain, completed using reference TRBV11-3 and TRBJ1-1, is EAGVVQSPRYKIIEKKQPVAFWCNPISGHNTLYWYLQNLGQGPELLIRYENEEAVDDSQLPKDRFSAERLKGVDSTLKIQPAELGDSAVYLCASSFGTENTEAFFGQGTRLTVV.

The chain has TRBV4-1 and TRBJ2-1, with 7 bases identical to TRBD1. The germline V gene has CDR1 MGHRA and CDR2 YSYEKL. With V trimmed by 4 bases and J by 2 bases, 5 bases remained unmatched. The CDR3 runs to 15 residues. The CDR3 DNA reads TGCGCCAGCAGCCTACAGGGGCCCACCTACAATGAGCAGTTCTTC. This encodes CASSLQGPTYNEQFF.

This clone has just one count. The chain has TRBV27 and TRBJ2-2; 7 nucleotides align to TRBD1. Germline CDR1 MNHEY, CDR2 SMNVEV (reference sequence). The ends lost 9 bases at V and 7 bases at J; junction bases unmatched: 11. The CDR3 length is 14 residues. CDR3 amino acids: CASRAGQAGGELFF. In DNA, the CDR3 is TGTGCCAGTAGAGCCGGACAGGCCGGCGGGGAGCTGTTTTTT.

This chain uses TRBV29-1 with TRBJ1-1; 7 bases are a match to TRBD1. The CDR3 is 13 residues long. Germline-derived CDR1 and CDR2 are SQVTM and ANQGSEA. The V segment lost 3 bases and the J segment 7 bases; nucleotides outside the gene matches: 8. Here the CDR3 reads CSVDPGGSFEAFF. Written as DNA, the CDR3 is TGCAGCGTTGATCCAGGGGGTTCCTTTGAAGCTTTCTTT.

Concerning this clone itself: At one boundary the junction diverges from the germline segment, which might be a read error. The genes are TRBV5-5 and TRBJ1-3, with D perhaps matching TRBD1 (5 bases). Germline V lookup: CDR1 SGHKS, CDR2 YYEKEE (reference sequence). The CDR3 extends over 13 amino acids. This chain's CDR3 is CASTLGGGNTIYF. In DNA form, the CDR3 reads TGTGCCAGCACCTTGGGGGGTGGAAACACCATATATTTT.

The chain uses TRBV11-1 and TRBJ2-7, with D tentatively TRBD2 (6 bases). CDR3 length: 15 residues. The V and J ends lost 1 base and 2 bases respectively, with 12 bases between them. Germline V lookup: CDR1 SGHAT, CDR2 FQDESV (reference sequence). CDR3 in DNA: TGTGCCAGCAGCTTAGAATCCGGACTAACCTACGAGCAGTACTTC. Protein: CASSLESGLTYEQYF.

J is TRBJ2-5 and V is TRBV4-2, with D tentatively TRBD1 or TRBD2 (6 bases each). V lost 0 bases and J lost 5, with 22 bases in between. The germline gives CDR1 LGHNA, CDR2 YNFKEQ. The CDR3 consists of 18 residues. CDR3 in amino acids: CASSQDGALGRGPETQYF. CDR3 DNA: TGTGCCAGCAGCCAAGATGGGGCATTAGGCCGGGGGCCGGAGACCCAGTACTTC.

This clone was picked up one time. The V call is TRBV2, the J call TRBJ2-7; 12 bases are a match to TRBD2. The length of the CDR3 is 14 residues. Per germline, CDR1 SNHLY and CDR2 FYNNEI. The J segment lost 3 bases and the V segment lost 6 bases, leaving 3 bases of the junction unmatched. CDR3 nucleotide sequence: TGTGCCAGCAGATCGACTAGCGGGGGCTACGAGCAGTACTTC. Its protein is CASRSTSGGYEQYF.